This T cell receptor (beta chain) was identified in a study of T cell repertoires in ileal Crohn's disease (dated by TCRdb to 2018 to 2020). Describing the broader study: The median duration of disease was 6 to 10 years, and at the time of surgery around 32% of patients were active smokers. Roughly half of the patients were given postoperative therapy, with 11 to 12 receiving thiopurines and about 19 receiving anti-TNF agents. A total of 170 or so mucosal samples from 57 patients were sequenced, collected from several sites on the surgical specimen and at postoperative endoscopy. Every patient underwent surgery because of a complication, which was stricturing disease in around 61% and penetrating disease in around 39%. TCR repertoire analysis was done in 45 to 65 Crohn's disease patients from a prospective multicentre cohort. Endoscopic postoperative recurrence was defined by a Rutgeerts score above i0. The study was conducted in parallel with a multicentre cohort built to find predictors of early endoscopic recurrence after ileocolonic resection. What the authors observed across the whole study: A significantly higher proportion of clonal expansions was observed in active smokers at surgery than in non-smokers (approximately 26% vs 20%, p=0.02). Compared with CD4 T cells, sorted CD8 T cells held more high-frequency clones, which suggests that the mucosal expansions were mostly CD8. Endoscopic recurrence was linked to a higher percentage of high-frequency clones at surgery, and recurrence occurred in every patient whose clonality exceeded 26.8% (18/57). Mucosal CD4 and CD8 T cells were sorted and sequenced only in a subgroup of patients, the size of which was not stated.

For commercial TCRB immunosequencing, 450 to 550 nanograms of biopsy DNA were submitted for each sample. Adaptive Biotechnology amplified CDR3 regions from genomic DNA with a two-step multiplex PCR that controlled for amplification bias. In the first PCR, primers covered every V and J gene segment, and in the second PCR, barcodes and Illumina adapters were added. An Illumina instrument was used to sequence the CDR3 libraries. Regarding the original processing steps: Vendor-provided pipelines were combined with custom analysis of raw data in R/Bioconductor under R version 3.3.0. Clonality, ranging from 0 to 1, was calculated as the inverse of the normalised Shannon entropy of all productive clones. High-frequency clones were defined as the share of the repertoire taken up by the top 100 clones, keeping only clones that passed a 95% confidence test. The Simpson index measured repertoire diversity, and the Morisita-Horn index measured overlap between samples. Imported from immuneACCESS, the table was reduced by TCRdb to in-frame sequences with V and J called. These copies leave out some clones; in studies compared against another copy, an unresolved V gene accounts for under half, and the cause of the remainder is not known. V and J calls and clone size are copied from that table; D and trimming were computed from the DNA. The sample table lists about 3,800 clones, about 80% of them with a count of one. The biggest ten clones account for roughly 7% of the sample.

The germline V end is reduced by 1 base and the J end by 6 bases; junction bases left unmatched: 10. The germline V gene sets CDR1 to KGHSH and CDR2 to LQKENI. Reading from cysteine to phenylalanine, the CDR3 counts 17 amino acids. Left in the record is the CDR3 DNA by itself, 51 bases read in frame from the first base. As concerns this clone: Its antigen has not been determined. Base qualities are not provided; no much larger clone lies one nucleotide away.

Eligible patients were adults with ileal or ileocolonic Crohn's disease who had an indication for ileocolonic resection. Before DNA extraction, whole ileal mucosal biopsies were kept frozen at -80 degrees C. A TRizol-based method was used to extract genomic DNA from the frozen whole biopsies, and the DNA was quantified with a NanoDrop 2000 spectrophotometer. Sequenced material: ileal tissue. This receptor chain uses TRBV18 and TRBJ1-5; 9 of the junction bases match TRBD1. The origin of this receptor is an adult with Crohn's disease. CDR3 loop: CASSPQQGAAGSQPQHF. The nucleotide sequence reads TGTGCCAGCTCACCACAACAGGGGGCGGCGGGGAGTCAGCCCCAGCATTTT.